This record concerns one T cell receptor (beta chain) sequence. Its antigen is not identified. This specimen comes from a study of beta chain features in type 1 diabetes. Study-level findings and limits: In all four CD4+ subsets, TCRB CDR3 length was significantly, moderately reduced in type 1 diabetes.

The V and J ends lost 0 bases and 4 bases respectively, with 8 bases between them. Germline-derived CDR1 and CDR2 are SGDLS and YYNGEE. The CDR3 is made up of 15 amino acids. Expressed TCRB transcripts were sequenced after all isolated RNA was converted to cDNA. Profiled with immunoSEQ multiplex PCR; TCRdb holds only in-frame clones, not every one. The top ten clones hold about 0.092% of a sample with 200,000 to 250,000 clones, roughly 16% of them seen once. Sequencing used naive CD4+ T cells from blood. The TCR comes from a man aged 25 to 40 with type 1 diabetes. V gene TRBV9 combines with J gene TRBJ2-6, with D maybe TRBD1 (6 bases). CDR3 coding DNA: TGTGCCAGCAGCGTAGTGGGGGCCGGGGCCAACGTCCTGACTTTC. It yields the protein CASSVVGAGANVLTF.